The subject of this entry is one T cell receptor (beta chain). Antigen specificity is unknown. With V trimmed by 1 base and J by 10 bases, 15 bases remained unmatched. The CDR3 consists of 18 residues. Germline V gene sequence: CDR1 LGHNA, CDR2 YNFKEQ. This specimen belongs to a study of T cell responses to AZD1222 COVID-19 vaccine. Study-wide results and caveats: Baseline antibody screening turned up just a handful of seropositive AZD1222 recipients. The sample set comprised mostly white British donors with more females, and clonal diversity was possibly underestimated.

Sequencing used immunoSEQ multiplex PCR; TCRdb keeps in-frame clones, though not all of them. The sample includes about 120,000 clones, roughly 92% of them seen just once. Specimen: peripheral blood, collected 28 days after the second AZD1222 dose. This TCR came from an adult who received the AZD1222 COVID-19 vaccine. This chain joins TRBV4-2 and TRBJ1-6; 8 nucleotides align to TRBD1. The CDR3 here is CASSQALDRARGESPLHF. The CDR3, as DNA: TGTGCCAGCAGCCAAGCGCTGGACAGGGCACGAGGGGAATCACCCCTCCACTTT.